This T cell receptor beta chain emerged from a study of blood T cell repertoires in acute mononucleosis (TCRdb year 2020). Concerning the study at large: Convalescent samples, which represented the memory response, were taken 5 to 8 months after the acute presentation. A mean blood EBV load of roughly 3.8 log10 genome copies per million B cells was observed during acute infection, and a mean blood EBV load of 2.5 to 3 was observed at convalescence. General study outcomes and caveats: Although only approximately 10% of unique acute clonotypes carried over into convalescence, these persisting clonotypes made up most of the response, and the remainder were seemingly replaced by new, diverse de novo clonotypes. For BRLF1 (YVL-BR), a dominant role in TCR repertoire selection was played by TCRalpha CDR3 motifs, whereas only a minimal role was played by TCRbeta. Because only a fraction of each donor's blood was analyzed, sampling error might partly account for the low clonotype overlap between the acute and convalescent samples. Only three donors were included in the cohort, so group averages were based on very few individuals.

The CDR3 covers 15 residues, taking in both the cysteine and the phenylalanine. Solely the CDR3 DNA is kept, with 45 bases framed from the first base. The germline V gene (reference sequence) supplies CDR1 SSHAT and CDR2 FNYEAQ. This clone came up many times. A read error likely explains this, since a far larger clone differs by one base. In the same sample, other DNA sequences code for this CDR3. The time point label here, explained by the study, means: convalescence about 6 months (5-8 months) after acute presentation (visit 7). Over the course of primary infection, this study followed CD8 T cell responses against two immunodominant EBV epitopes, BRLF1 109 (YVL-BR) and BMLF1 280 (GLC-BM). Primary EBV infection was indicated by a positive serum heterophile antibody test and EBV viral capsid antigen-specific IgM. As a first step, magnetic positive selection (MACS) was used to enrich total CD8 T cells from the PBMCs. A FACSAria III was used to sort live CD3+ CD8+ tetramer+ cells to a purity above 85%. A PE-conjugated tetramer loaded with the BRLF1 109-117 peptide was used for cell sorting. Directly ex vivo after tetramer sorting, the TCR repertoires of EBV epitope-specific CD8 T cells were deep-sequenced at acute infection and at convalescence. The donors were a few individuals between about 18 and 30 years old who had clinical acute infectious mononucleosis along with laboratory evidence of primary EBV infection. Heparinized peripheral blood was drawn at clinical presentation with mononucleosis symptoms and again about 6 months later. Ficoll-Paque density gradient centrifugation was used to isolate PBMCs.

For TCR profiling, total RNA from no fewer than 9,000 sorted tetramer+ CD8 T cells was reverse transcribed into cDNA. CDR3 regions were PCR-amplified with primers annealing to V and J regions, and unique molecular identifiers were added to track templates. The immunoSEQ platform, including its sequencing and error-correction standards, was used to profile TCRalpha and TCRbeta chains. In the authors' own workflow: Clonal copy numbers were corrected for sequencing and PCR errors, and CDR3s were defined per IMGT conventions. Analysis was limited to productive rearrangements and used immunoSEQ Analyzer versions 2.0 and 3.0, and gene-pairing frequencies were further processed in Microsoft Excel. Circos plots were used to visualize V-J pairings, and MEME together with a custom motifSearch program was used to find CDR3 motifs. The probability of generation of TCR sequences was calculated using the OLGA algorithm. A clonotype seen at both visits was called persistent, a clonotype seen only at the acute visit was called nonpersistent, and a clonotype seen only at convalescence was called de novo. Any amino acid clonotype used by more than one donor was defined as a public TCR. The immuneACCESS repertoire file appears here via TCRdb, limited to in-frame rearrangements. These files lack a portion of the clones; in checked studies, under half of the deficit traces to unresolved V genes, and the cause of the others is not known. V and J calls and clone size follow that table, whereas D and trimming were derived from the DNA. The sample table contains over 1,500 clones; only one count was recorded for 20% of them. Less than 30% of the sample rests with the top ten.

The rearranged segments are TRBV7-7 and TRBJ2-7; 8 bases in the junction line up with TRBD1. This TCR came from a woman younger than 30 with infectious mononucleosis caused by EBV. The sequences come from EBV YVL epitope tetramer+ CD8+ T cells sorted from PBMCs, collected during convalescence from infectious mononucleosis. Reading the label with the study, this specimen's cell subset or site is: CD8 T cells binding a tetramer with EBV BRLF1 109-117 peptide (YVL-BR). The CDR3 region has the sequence CASSQTPTGADEQYF. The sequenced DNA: TGTGCTAGCAGCCAAACCCCGACAGGGGCGGACGAGCAGTACTTC.